Presented here are 17 T cell receptor beta chains from one specimen sequenced in a study of T cells in localized non-small cell lung cancer. The protocol was immunoSEQ multiplex PCR, while the TCRdb copy is restricted to in-frame clones and leaves out a portion. This sample carries 2,500 to 3,000 clones, 20% to 30% of them seen once, and the ten largest clones take 28%. The input for sequencing was lung tumor tissue, taken before any cancer treatment. These receptors were obtained from a male donor aged 60 or over with stage I lung adenocarcinoma.

This clone turned up a few times. The chain recombines TRBV1 with TRBJ1-1. TRBV1 is given as a pseudogene. This CDR3 has 16 residues. CDR3 protein: CASSREKGRGNTEAFF. DNA of the CDR3: TGCGCCAGCAGCCGAGAGAAGGGGAGAGGGAACACTGAAGCTTTCTTT.

In this sample, this clone turned up a few times. This chain uses TRBV18 with TRBJ1-4; TRBD1 agrees at 7 bases. The V and J ends lost 5 bases and 4 bases, in that order; junction bases with no gene match: 13. The CDR3 has 17 amino acids. The germline CDR1 and CDR2 sequences are KGHSH and LQKENI. CDR3 sequence reads: CASSSGPGQDDNEKLFF. The CDR3 DNA follows: TGTGCCAGCTCAAGCGGACCCGGACAGGACGATAATGAAAAACTGTTTTTT.

In this sample, this clone turned up a few times. V gene TRBV11-3 combines with J gene TRBJ2-1, with 8 bases lining up with TRBD2. Trimming removed 5 bases from V and 6 bases from J; junction bases left unmatched: 9. The CDR3 consists of 15 residues. From germline, CDR1 is SGHNT and CDR2 YENEEA. The CDR3 region is CASSQGGGRSNEQFF. The CDR3 DNA sequence: TGTGCCAGCAGCCAGGGCGGGGGGCGATCCAATGAGCAGTTCTTC.

This clone occurred a few times. Sequence at one end of the junction differs from germline and may be a read error. The genes are TRBV30 and TRBJ1-3; 8 bases match TRBD1. The CDR3 extends over 14 amino acids. Germline V gene lookup returns CDR1 GTSNPN and CDR2 SVGIG (reference sequence). The CDR3 DNA follows: TGTGCCGGGAGACAGGGGATGACTGGAAACACCATATATTTT. Translating gives CAGRQGMTGNTIYF.

The rearrangement uses TRBV23-1 and TRBJ1-1; D gene uncertain. TRBV23-1 is reported as an ORF; its role is uncertain. V was pared by 6 bases and J by 1 base, with 9 bases between. The CDR3 contains 13 residues. CDR3 region: CASSLRGNTEAFF. CDR3 nucleotides: TGCGCCAGCAGCTTGCGGGGGAACACTGAAGCTTTCTTT.

This chain uses TRBV18 with TRBJ2-3; 7 bases fit TRBD2. Germline lookup yields CDR1 KGHSH and CDR2 LQKENI. The trim removed 2 bases at V and 3 bases at J, leaving 2 bases unmatched. The CDR3 has 14 amino acids. CDR3 nucleotide sequence: TGTGCCAGCTCACCAGCGGGAGCGACAGATACGCAGTATTTT. Translating it yields CASSPAGATDTQYF.

This clone is classed as large. This chain joins TRBV9 and TRBJ1-6, with D unclear. Trimming left V 0 bases short and J 7 bases short, with 11 bases between. Germline V CDR1 and CDR2: SGDLS, YYNGEE. This CDR3 is 15 amino acids long. CDR3 in DNA: TGTGCCAGCAGCGTAGGCTCGAGGGTCAATTCACCCCTCCACTTT. Protein sequence: CASSVGSRVNSPLHF.

This clone was picked up a small number of times. V and J are TRBV11-3 and TRBJ1-2; 9 bases map to TRBD1. Germline assignment: CDR1 SGHNT and CDR2 YENEEA. J lost 8 bases, V lost 5 bases, and 9 bases had no gene match. This CDR3 is built from 14 residues. CDR3 in DNA: TGTGCCAGCAGCCCGGGACAGGGTTTGCAGGGCTACACCTTC. Translated: CASSPGQGLQGYTF.

This sequence joins TRBV28 and TRBJ2-5; the match to TRBD1 covers 9 bases. Germline V gives CDR1 MDHEN, CDR2 SYDVKM. CDR3 length: 12 residues. Trimming cost V 7 bases and J 9 bases; bases outside gene matches: 6. CDR3 amino acids: CASTMDRGAQYF. Here the CDR3 DNA reads TGTGCCAGCACAATGGACAGGGGCGCCCAGTACTTC.

This clone was detected a few times. This sequence joins TRBV10-1 and TRBJ1-6; D unclear. The CDR3 has 14 amino acids. CDR1 and CDR2 from the germline V gene are WNHNN and SYGVQD (reference sequence). The V end lost 8 bases, the J end lost 4 bases, and 12 bases lay between the germline ends. This CDR3 is CASVNSRYNSPLHF. CDR3 DNA: TGCGCCAGCGTCAACTCGAGGTATAATTCACCCCTCCACTTT.

This clone is termed medium-sized. The chain uses TRBV9 and TRBJ2-1; tentatively, D is TRBD2 (5 bases). Trimming took 7 bases from V and 1 from J, leaving 15 bases between them. The CDR3 runs 15 residues. Germline CDR1 SGDLS, CDR2 YYNGEE. CDR3 loop: CASSFSGVSYNEQFF. The CDR3, as DNA: TGTGCCAGCTCCTTTTCCGGGGTATCCTACAATGAGCAGTTCTTC.

By sample share, this clone is hyperexpanded. The chain recombines TRBV4-1 with TRBJ1-5; possible D gene TRBD1, 5 bases. V was cut by 0 bases and J by 7 bases, with 10 bases left in between. Germline CDR1 is MGHRA and CDR2 is YSYEKL. The CDR3 is 14 amino acids. The CDR3 is CASSQDHGGQPQHF. The CDR3 DNA sequence: TGCGCCAGCAGCCAAGATCATGGGGGACAGCCCCAGCATTTT.

The chain couples TRBV18 to TRBJ2-7, with D perhaps matching TRBD2 (7 bases). CDR1 is KGHSH and CDR2 is LQKENI in the germline V gene. Trimming removed 2 bases from V and 3 bases from J, with 11 bases in between. The CDR3 contains 14 residues. CDR3 nucleotides: TGTGCCAGCTCACCATTAGGGGGGGGCTACGAGCAGTACTTC. Protein product: CASSPLGGGYEQYF.

This clone was seen a handful of times. The chain uses TRBV11-3 and TRBJ2-5; TRBD2 matches at 10 bases. Trimming at V came to 0 bases and at J to 4 bases, leaving 8 bases not matched to a gene. Per the germline V gene, CDR1 is SGHNT and CDR2 is YENEEA. The CDR3 runs 17 residues. The CDR3 is CASSLEMASGGAETQYF. The DNA of the CDR3 is TGTGCCAGCAGCTTAGAAATGGCTAGCGGGGGAGCAGAGACCCAGTACTTC.

The chain is built from TRBV30 and TRBJ1-4; D remains unclear. Germline CDR1 and CDR2: GTSNPN and SVGIG (reference sequence). V was clipped by 2 bases and J by 4 bases, with 8 bases between them. This CDR3 is built from 13 residues. The CDR3 protein is CAWSKQINEKLFF. For the CDR3, the DNA is TGTGCCTGGAGTAAACAGATTAATGAAAAACTGTTTTTT.

This clone was picked up a small number of times. The CDR3 DNA reads as TGTGCCAGCAGTTTGGAACGTGGAAACACCATATATTTT. Translated: CASSLERGNTIYF. This rearrangement joins TRBV28 to TRBJ1-3; D is uncertain. Germline lookup yields CDR1 MDHEN and CDR2 SYDVKM. Trimming shortened V by 3 bases and J by 3 bases, and 6 bases separated the two germline ends. This CDR3 region has 13 residues.

The genes are TRBV6-8 and TRBJ2-2, with D perhaps TRBD2 (5 bases). From germline, CDR1 is MNHGY and CDR2 SAAAGT. V lost 5 bases, J lost 2 bases, and 15 bases lay in between. This CDR3 has 16 amino acids. The CDR3 DNA sequence: TGTGCCAGCAGTGCCCCTCGAGGGATTAACACCGGGGAGCTGTTTTTT. Encoded protein: CASSAPRGINTGELFF.